These 3 T cell receptor beta chains were all obtained from the same sample, sequenced in a study of shared clonotypes between healthy human individuals. Sequencing used immunoSEQ multiplex PCR; TCRdb keeps in-frame clones, though not all of them. The profile shows hundreds of thousands of clones, about 95% of them singletons. It was CD45RO-negative cells, positively selected for CCR7, that made up naive CD8 cells, with terminally differentiated effector memory CD45RA+ cells excluded. The sequenced sample was naive CD8+ T cells sorted from blood. These receptors all stem from a woman younger than 45 in good health.

J is TRBJ2-1 and V is TRBV7-2; the match to TRBD2 covers 9 bases. This CDR3 comprises 18 residues. CDR1 is SGHTA, CDR2 FQGNSA, per germline. The V gene end was trimmed by 2 bases and the J gene end by 5 bases; junction bases not matched to a gene: 13. CDR3 amino acids: CASSLKGAWLAGHNEQFF. The CDR3 nucleotides read TGTGCCAGCAGCTTAAAAGGGGCGTGGCTAGCGGGACACAATGAGCAGTTCTTC.

V gene TRBV15 combines with J gene TRBJ1-1; 9 bases are shared with TRBD1. The CDR3 consists of 14 residues. V shed 0 bases, J shed 13 bases, and the junction held 9 bases outside the gene matches. Germline V gives CDR1 LNHNV, CDR2 YYDKDF (reference sequence). CDR3 sequence reads: CATSRDRTGAGVFF. The DNA for the CDR3 is TGTGCCACCAGCAGAGATAGGACAGGGGCTGGGGTTTTCTTT.

The CDR3 protein is CASSTGTSGRYEQYF. CDR3 sequence (DNA): TGTGCCAGCAGTACCGGGACTAGCGGGAGATACGAGCAGTACTTC. V usage is TRBV27 and J usage is TRBJ2-5; 14 nucleotides line up with TRBD2. Judging by the DNA end, TRBJ2-7 fits better; the J call may be wrong. The CDR3 contains 15 residues. CDR1 and CDR2 (germline): MNHEY, SMNVEV (reference sequence).